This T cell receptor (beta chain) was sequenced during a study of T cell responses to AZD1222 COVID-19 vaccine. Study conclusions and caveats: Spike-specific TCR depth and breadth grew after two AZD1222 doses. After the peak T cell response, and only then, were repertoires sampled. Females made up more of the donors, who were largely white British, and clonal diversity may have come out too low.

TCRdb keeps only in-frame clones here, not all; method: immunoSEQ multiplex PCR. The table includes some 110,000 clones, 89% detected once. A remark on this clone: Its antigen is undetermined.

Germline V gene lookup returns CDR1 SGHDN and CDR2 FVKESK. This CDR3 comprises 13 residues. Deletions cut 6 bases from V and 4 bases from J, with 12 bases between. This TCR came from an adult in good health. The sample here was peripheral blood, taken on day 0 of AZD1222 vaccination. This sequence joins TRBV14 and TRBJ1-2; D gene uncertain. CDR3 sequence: CASSPGPTYGYTF. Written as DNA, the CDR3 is TGTGCCAGCAGTCCGGGCCCCACCTATGGCTACACCTTC.